One T cell receptor beta chain is described in this entry. As yet, its antigen is unknown. The data were obtained in a study of blood T cells in healthy people across ages. The germline V and J ends were trimmed by 7 bases and 4 bases, with 14 bases remaining between them. The CDR3 loop spans 14 amino acids. Germline CDR1 and CDR2: MNHNY and SVGAGI (reference sequence). The study, taken as a whole, reports: TCR beta diversity correlated strongly with naive T cell percentage.

Every donor contributed about 10 milliliters of peripheral blood by blood draw. A second PCR of about 7 to 12 cycles used a sample-barcoded 5' primer and a J-beta primer mix. Through a template-switch adaptor with 12 random nucleotides, each cDNA molecule received a tag. TCRdb re-called the 5' RACE reads with MiXCR, one entry per CDR3 protein. The sample holds 1,800,000 or so distinct CDR3 sequences; around 42% are singletons and the top ten take about 21%. Sequenced sample: blood. The TCR sequence derives from a human donor in good health. J is TRBJ2-1 and V is TRBV6-6; D gene uncertain. The DNA of the CDR3 is TGTGCCAGCAACGACGATGGGAATTACAATGAGCAGTTCTTC. Translated, it gives CASNDDGNYNEQFF.